One sample yielded the 30 T cell receptor beta chains listed below, sequenced in a study of shared clonotypes between healthy human individuals. The method was immunoSEQ multiplex PCR; TCRdb's version includes in-frame clones alone and lacks a portion of them. This table holds roughly 1,000,000 clones, 70% to 80% found once. Input material: memory CD4+ T cells from PBMCs. Subset here: CD45RA-negative fraction. The receptors shown here come from a man between 18 and 35 years old in good health. Some clones in this sample may be carry-over from other donors' samples.

V gene TRBV28 combines with J gene TRBJ1-4, with a possible D match to TRBD1 (6 bases). Germline V lookup: CDR1 MDHEN, CDR2 SYDVKM. CDR3 length: 15 amino acids. The V end lost 3 bases, the J end lost 7 bases, and 15 bases lay between the germline ends. The CDR3 region has the DNA TGTGCCAGCAGTTTTGTCCAGGGGAGGGGTGAAAAACTGTTTTTT. Protein: CASSFVQGRGEKLFF.

This rearrangement joins TRBV10-3 to TRBJ2-7; 7 bases agree with TRBD1. CDR1 is ENHRY and CDR2 is SYGVKD in the germline V gene. This CDR3 region has 14 residues. The V gene end was trimmed by 5 bases and the J gene end by 6 bases; junction bases not matched to a gene: 10. CDR3 nucleotides: TGTGCCATCAGTCTAAGGGGGCGGCCCGGCGAGCAGTACTTC. Its protein is CAISLRGRPGEQYF.

This clone was seen only once. The chain joins TRBV28 to TRBJ2-7; either TRBD1 or TRBD2 may supply D (5 bases each). In germline, CDR1 is MDHEN, CDR2 SYDVKM. V dropped 2 bases and J dropped 1 base, with 9 bases sitting between them. This CDR3 is built from 14 residues. The CDR3 sequence is CASSLLGRSYEQYF. CDR3 bases: TGTGCCAGCAGTTTACTGGGACGGTCCTACGAGCAGTACTTC.

A few counts support this clone. Different DNA sequences within this sample yield the same CDR3. The chain is built from TRBV28 and TRBJ1-1; perhaps TRBD1 as D (6 bases). The CDR3 has 13 residues. The V gene's germline CDR1 is MDHEN and CDR2 SYDVKM. Deletions cut 7 bases from V and 1 base from J, with 10 bases between. CDR3 amino acids: CASTWGANTEAFF. CDR3 DNA sequence: TGTGCCAGCACCTGGGGGGCGAACACTGAAGCTTTCTTT.

This clone was picked up a small number of times. Other DNA sequences in this specimen translate into the identical CDR3. V is TRBV29-1 and J is TRBJ2-6; D is unresolved. V was shortened by 7 bases and J by 0 bases, with 10 bases between the two germline ends. This CDR3 is 14 amino acids long. CDR1 is SQVTM and CDR2 is ANQGSEA in the germline V gene. CDR3 protein: CSALGGSGANVLTF. Written as DNA, the CDR3 is TGCAGCGCCCTAGGTGGCTCTGGGGCCAACGTCCTGACTTTC.

The chain combines TRBV5-1 with TRBJ2-5; D is possibly TRBD2 (5 bases). CDR1 is SGHRS, CDR2 YFSETQ, per germline. The CDR3 contains 15 residues. Trimming left V 4 bases short and J 3 bases short, with 16 bases between. The CDR3 region is CASSRSIAREETQYF. The DNA for the CDR3 is TGCGCCAGCAGCCGTTCCATAGCGAGGGAAGAGACCCAGTACTTC. Complete variable domain (other parts from reference TRBV5-1 and TRBJ2-5): KAGVTQTPRYLIKTRGQQVTLSCSPISGHRSVSWYQQTPGQGLQFLFEYFSETQRNKGNFPGRFSGRQFSNSRSEMNVSTLELGDSALYLCASSRSIAREETQYFGPGTRLLVL.

This clone was picked up a small number of times. The chain joins TRBV6-6 to TRBJ1-1, with D uncertain. Trimming stripped 0 bases from V and 1 base from J, with 9 bases between. The CDR3 totals 15 residues. Germline V CDR1 and CDR2: MNHNY, SVGAGI (reference sequence). CDR3 sequence: CASSYSRQKNTEAFF. CDR3 bases: TGTGCCAGCAGTTACTCGAGGCAGAAGAACACTGAAGCTTTCTTT.

This clone was picked up a small number of times. V usage is TRBV27 and J usage is TRBJ2-1; 10 bases fit TRBD1. The junction had 8 bases not matched to a gene; V was cut back by 4 bases and J by 5 bases. The length of the CDR3 is 16 residues. In germline, CDR1 is MNHEY, CDR2 SMNVEV (reference sequence). For the CDR3, the DNA is TGTGCCAGCAGTTCCAGAGACAGGGGGCGCGACAATGAGCAGTTCTTC. Protein sequence: CASSSRDRGRDNEQFF.

The CDR3 loop reads CASSPLGVGDNEQFF. The CDR3 DNA is TGTGCCAGCTCACCCTTGGGGGTCGGGGATAATGAGCAGTTCTTC. This chain links TRBV18 with TRBJ2-1; tentatively, D is TRBD1 or TRBD2 (5 bases each). The V gene's germline CDR1 is KGHSH and CDR2 LQKENI. Between the trimmed V and J ends, which lost 3 bases and 7 bases, there was a span of 16 bases. This CDR3 comprises 15 residues. The full variable domain, completed using reference TRBV18 and TRBJ2-1, is NAGVMQNPRHLVRRRGQEARLRCSPMKGHSHVYWYRQLPEEGLKFMVYLQKENIIDESGMPKERFSAEFPKEGPSILRIQQVVRGDSAAYFCASSPLGVGDNEQFFGPGTRLTVL.

The CDR3 DNA is TGTGCCACTCGTTTAGGAGGGAGGAATGAAAAACTGTTTTTT. This translates into CATRLGGRNEKLFF. The chain uses TRBV19 and TRBJ1-4, with unresolved D. The germline gives CDR1 LNHDA, CDR2 SQIVND (reference sequence). The CDR3 loop spans 14 amino acids. Trimming stripped 10 bases from V and 5 bases from J, with 17 bases between.

Concerning this clone itself: At one end the junction does not follow the germline gene, possibly because of a read error. The CDR3 sequence is CASSITGDGTVSRF. The CDR3 DNA is TGTGCCAGTAGTATTACGGGGGACGGGACAGTTTCCCGCTTC. This chain uses TRBV19 with TRBJ1-2; 7 positions agree with TRBD1. This CDR3 contains 14 residues. Per germline, CDR1 LNHDA and CDR2 SQIVND (reference sequence).

The V gene is TRBV19, the J gene TRBJ2-2; D is undetermined. Trimming removed 3 bases at V and 7 bases at J, with 9 bases between. This CDR3 region has 13 residues. Germline assignment: CDR1 LNHDA and CDR2 SQIVND (reference sequence). CDR3 DNA: TGTGCCAGTAGTATCATGAAGTACGGGGAGCTGTTTTTT. Protein: CASSIMKYGELFF. Supplemented by reference TRBV19 and TRBJ2-2, the full variable domain reads DGGITQSPKYLFRKEGQNVTLSCEQNLNHDAMYWYRQDPGQGLRLIYYSQIVNDFQKGDIAEGYSVSREKKESFPLTVTSAQKNPTAFYLCASSIMKYGELFFGEGSRLTVL.

The chain recombines TRBV7-3 with TRBJ2-2, with no clear D. Trimming took off 6 bases at V and 8 bases at J, with 10 bases between the two ends. Germline V CDR1 and CDR2: SGHTA, FQGTGA. The CDR3 contains 12 residues. The CDR3 region has the DNA TGTGCCAGCAGGACTCCTCCGGGGGAGCTGTTTTTT. It is translated as CASRTPPGELFF.

The J gene is TRBJ2-1, the V gene TRBV7-2; perhaps TRBD2 as D (6 bases). This CDR3 is built from 14 residues. The germline V and J ends were trimmed by 0 bases and 4 bases, with 7 bases remaining between them. The germline gives CDR1 SGHTA, CDR2 FQGNSA. CDR3 bases: TGTGCCAGCAGCTTAGCGCTAGCGTACAATGAGCAGTTCTTC. Amino acids: CASSLALAYNEQFF.

The chain links TRBV21-1 to TRBJ2-1; the table's D call, TRBD2, has no DNA check behind it. TRBV21-1 is an annotated pseudogene. CDR3 size: 11 residues. The CDR3 here is CASRARVEQFF. In nucleotides, the CDR3 is TGTGCCAGCAGGGCTAGAGTTGAGCAGTTCTTC.

The chain is built from TRBV18 and TRBJ1-2, with D unresolved. The CDR3 sequence is 13 residues long. Germline V gene sequence: CDR1 KGHSH, CDR2 LQKENI. V was cut by 1 base and J by 1 base, with 4 bases left in between. This CDR3 is CASSPQSNYGYTF. CDR3 DNA: TGTGCCAGCTCACCACAAAGTAACTATGGCTACACCTTC.

This clone has just a few counts. Other DNA variants within this sample encode the same CDR3. DNA for the CDR3: TGTGCCAGCAGTTCGGGACAGGGGGCCTACGAGCAGTACTTC. This codes for CASSSGQGAYEQYF. The rearrangement uses TRBV6-6 and TRBJ2-7, with 11 positions matching TRBD1. J gave up 2 bases and V 4 bases, and 1 base lay outside the gene matches. CDR3 size: 14 residues. The germline gives CDR1 MNHNY, CDR2 SVGAGI (reference sequence).

This CDR3 is CASSLLGAGPDTQYF. CDR3 sequence (DNA): TGTGCCAGCAGCCTGCTGGGGGCAGGCCCAGATACGCAGTATTTT. V and J are TRBV11-2 and TRBJ2-3; weak D call: TRBD1 (6 bases). CDR1 and CDR2 (germline): SGHAT, FQNNGV. Trimming left V 5 bases short and J 4 bases short, with 16 bases between. The CDR3 has 15 amino acids.

The CDR3: CATSRVGFEGETQYF. Written as DNA, the CDR3 is TGTGCCACCAGCAGAGTCGGATTTGAGGGGGAGACCCAGTACTTC. The rearrangement joins TRBV15 to TRBJ2-5; D is possibly TRBD1 or TRBD2 (5 bases each). Germline CDR1 is LNHNV and CDR2 is YYDKDF (reference sequence). The CDR3 totals 15 residues. Trimming left V 1 base short and J 5 bases short, with 14 bases between.

The chain combines TRBV13 with TRBJ2-3; tentatively, D is TRBD1 (5 bases). The CDR3 consists of 15 residues. V was cut by 8 bases and J by 1 base, with 16 bases left in between. Germline V gene sequence: CDR1 PRHDT, CDR2 FYEKMQ (reference sequence). In DNA, the CDR3 is TGTGCCAGCTATTCATGGGGCAGGGGCACAGATACGCAGTATTTT. Translating it yields CASYSWGRGTDTQYF. Supplemented by reference TRBV13 and TRBJ2-3, the full variable domain reads AAGVIQSPRHLIKEKRETATLKCYPIPRHDTVYWYQQGPGQDPQFLISFYEKMQSDKGSIPDRFSAQQFSDYHSELNMSSLELGDSALYFCASYSWGRGTDTQYFGPGTRLTVL.

The rearrangement links TRBV21-1 to TRBJ1-1. TRBV21-1 is shown as a pseudogene. The CDR3 is 16 amino acids. CDR3 nucleotides: TGTGCCAGCAGCAAAGCGCCCAGGAGTTATGAAACTGAAGCTTTCTTT. It translates to CASSKAPRSYETEAFF.

Comments on this clone: The sample holds other DNA sequences that translate to the same CDR3. The J gene is TRBJ2-2, the V gene TRBV30; D unclear. The V gene's germline CDR1 is GTSNPN and CDR2 SVGIG (reference sequence). This CDR3 has 11 amino acids. V was pared by 5 bases and J by 3 bases, with 4 bases between. CDR3 amino acids: CAWGDTGELFF. As DNA, the CDR3 is TGTGCCTGGGGAGACACCGGGGAGCTGTTTTTT.

The chain carries TRBV6-5 and TRBJ2-7, with D hard to call. Per germline, CDR1 MNHEY and CDR2 SVGAGI. The CDR3 extends over 15 amino acids. Deletions cut 0 bases from V and 2 bases from J, with 11 bases between. The DNA of the CDR3 is TGTGCCAGCAGTTACTCTGAGGCAGGAGCCTACGAGCAGTACTTC. Protein sequence: CASSYSEAGAYEQYF.

The chain combines TRBV4-3 with TRBJ1-1; 7 nucleotides match TRBD1. The CDR3 loop spans 14 amino acids. Germline CDR1 LGHNA, CDR2 YSLEER. Trimming removed 0 bases from V and 11 bases from J; junction bases left unmatched: 9. DNA for the CDR3: TGCGCCAGCAGCCAAGATTTAGGGGGCGCGAAGGCTTTCTTT. Protein product: CASSQDLGGAKAFF.

The table lists this clone with a few counts. The chain is built from TRBV11-2 and TRBJ2-5, with a possible D match to TRBD1 (5 bases). V was pared by 2 bases and J by 11 bases, with 18 bases between. Germline CDR1 and CDR2: SGHAT and FQNNGV. The length of the CDR3 is 14 residues. CDR3 residues: CASSLRSGQGIQYF. The CDR3 DNA is TGTGCCAGCAGCTTAAGGTCGGGTCAGGGAATTCAGTACTTC.

In this sample, this clone turned up a few times. The identical CDR3 is also encoded by other nucleotide sequences in the sample. The genes are TRBV5-4 and TRBJ2-1, with 9 bases aligning to TRBD2. Germline V lookup: CDR1 SGHNT, CDR2 YYREEE (reference sequence). Unmatched junction bases numbered 3, after V lost 0 bases and J lost 5 bases. This CDR3 has 15 residues. The CDR3 sequence is CASSLGRLADNEQFF. CDR3 in DNA: TGTGCCAGCAGCTTGGGCCGACTAGCGGACAATGAGCAGTTCTTC.

The J gene is TRBJ2-7, the V gene TRBV10-3; D possibly corresponds to TRBD1 (6 bases). In germline, CDR1 is ENHRY, CDR2 SYGVKD. V lost 6 bases and J 4 bases, leaving 13 bases between the germline ends. This CDR3 spans 13 amino acids. CDR3 DNA: TGTGCCATCAGCCAACAGGGAAATTACGAGCAGTACTTC. Translating gives CAISQQGNYEQYF.

This chain connects TRBV4-3 to TRBJ2-5; 7 bases map to TRBD1. J lost 4 bases, V lost 4 bases, and 12 bases had no gene match. The CDR3 covers 16 residues. The germline CDR1 and CDR2 sequences are LGHNA and YSLEER. The CDR3 DNA follows: TGCGCCAGCAGCCCAGGGATGACAGGGTCGGGAGAGACCCAGTACTTC. This sequence encodes CASSPGMTGSGETQYF.

As concerns this clone: At one end the junction does not follow the germline gene, possibly because of a read error. CDR3 bases: TGTGCCAGCAGTCAAAGACAGACCACCCATTTT. It specifies CASSQRQTTHF. The chain links TRBV28 to TRBJ1-4, with D maybe TRBD1 (5 bases). CDR1 MDHEN and CDR2 SYDVKM come from the germline V gene. The CDR3 is 11 amino acids.

In DNA, the CDR3 is TGTGCCAGCAGCCCCTCTGGTCCCGAAATATACGAGCAGTACTTC. Residues: CASSPSGPEIYEQYF. The chain employs TRBV28 and TRBJ2-7; no firm D call. The CDR3 consists of 15 residues. The V and J ends lost 6 bases and 4 bases respectively, with 19 bases between them. Germline CDR1 MDHEN, CDR2 SYDVKM.